These 18 T cell receptor beta chains came from one sample sequenced in a study of cytotoxic CD8 clonotypes in ibrutinib-treated CLL. The protocol was immunoSEQ multiplex PCR, while the TCRdb copy is restricted to in-frame clones and leaves out a portion. The table shows about 76,000 clones, with more than 70% occurring only once. The sample consisted of PBMCs, taken before ibrutinib treatment. Every receptor here comes from a human donor with chronic lymphocytic leukemia.

This rearrangement joins TRBV7-9 to TRBJ2-7; 8 nucleotides align to TRBD1. The CDR3 consists of 15 residues. V lost 5 bases, J lost 2 bases, and 8 bases stayed unmatched. Germline lookup yields CDR1 SEHNR and CDR2 FQNEAQ (reference sequence). The CDR3 coding sequence is TGTGCCAGCAGCCCCAGACAGGGGCCCCCCTACGAGCAGTACTTC. Protein sequence: CASSPRQGPPYEQYF. Full variable domain (remainder filled in from reference TRBV7-9 and TRBJ2-7): DTGVSQNPRHKITKRGQNVTFRCDPISEHNRLYWYRQTLGQGPEFLTYFQNEAQLEKSRLLSDRFSAERPKGSFSTLEIQRTEQGDSAMYLCASSPRQGPPYEQYFGPGTRLTVT.

The chain is built from TRBV5-1 and TRBJ2-5, with TRBD2 matching 12 bases. V shed 5 bases, J shed 5 bases, and the junction held 10 bases outside the gene matches. CDR3 length: 16 residues. Germline CDR1 is SGHRS and CDR2 is YFSETQ. The CDR3 reads CASRTHRTSGTETQYF. CDR3 nucleotide sequence: TGCGCCAGCAGAACCCATAGGACTAGCGGGACGGAGACCCAGTACTTC.

The rearrangement links TRBV7-2 to TRBJ1-1, with D tentatively TRBD1 (5 bases). The germline V gene encodes CDR1 SGHTA and CDR2 FQGNSA. The V end was cut by 1 base, the J end by 5 bases, with 11 bases between. The CDR3 extends over 14 amino acids. The CDR3 nucleotides read TGTGCCAGCAGCTTAGTGGGGCGACAAACTGAAGCTTTCTTT. It specifies CASSLVGRQTEAFF.

This chain joins TRBV6-5 and TRBJ1-4, with TRBD1 identical over 9 bases. V lost 4 bases, J lost 8 bases, and 5 bases stayed unmatched. The CDR3 is 14 amino acids. The germline V gene has CDR1 MNHEY and CDR2 SVGAGI. CDR3 bases: TGTGCCAGCAGTTCCGACAGGGGGAAGGAAAAACTGTTTTTT. It codes for CASSSDRGKEKLFF.

This chain connects TRBV2 to TRBJ1-3, with D maybe TRBD1 (5 bases). Germline CDR1 SNHLY, CDR2 FYNNEI. The length of the CDR3 is 14 residues. The ends were cut back, 7 bases at V and 0 bases at J, with 10 bases in the middle. The CDR3 loop is CASTRDPSGNTIYF. The DNA for the CDR3 is TGTGCCAGCACCAGGGACCCCTCTGGAAACACCATATATTTT. Full variable domain (missing parts from reference TRBV2 and TRBJ1-3): EPEVTQTPSHQVTQMGQEVILRCVPISNHLYFYWYRQILGQKVEFLVSFYNNEISEKSEIFDDQFSVERPDGSNFTLKIRSTKLEDSAMYFCASTRDPSGNTIYFGEGSWLTVV.

The chain joins TRBV10-3 to TRBJ2-7; perhaps TRBD2 as D (6 bases). V was clipped by 0 bases and J by 3 bases, with 9 bases between them. Germline CDR1 reads ENHRY; CDR2 reads SYGVKD. The CDR3 runs 14 residues. CDR3 sequence reads: CAISESGTFYEQYF. Written as DNA, the CDR3 is TGTGCCATCAGTGAGTCTGGGACTTTCTACGAGCAGTACTTC.

The rearrangement uses TRBV6-1 and TRBJ1-3; D not resolved. The germline gives CDR1 MNHNS, CDR2 SASEGT. The CDR3 is 17 amino acids. Trimming took 0 bases from V and 7 from J, leaving 19 bases between them. CDR3 sequence: CASSEAGGSHSINTIYF. CDR3 in DNA: TGTGCCAGCAGTGAAGCGGGCGGGAGCCATAGCATCAACACCATATATTTT.

The chain combines TRBV27 with TRBJ2-2; either TRBD1 or TRBD2 may supply D (5 bases each). CDR1 and CDR2 (germline): MNHEY, SMNVEV (reference sequence). Trimming took off 4 bases at V and 1 base at J, with 16 bases between the two ends. The CDR3 runs 17 residues. The CDR3 protein is CASSSPGQPRNTGELFF. The CDR3 DNA sequence: TGTGCCAGCAGTTCCCCGGGGCAGCCGAGGAACACCGGGGAGCTGTTTTTT.

The rearrangement links TRBV11-3 to TRBJ1-1; tentative D call: TRBD1 (5 bases). The V gene's germline CDR1 is SGHNT and CDR2 YENEEA. There are 13 residues in the CDR3. The V end lost 3 bases, the J end lost 1 base, and 6 bases lay between the germline ends. The CDR3 DNA sequence: TGTGCCAGCAGCTTTCAGGGGAACACTGAAGCTTTCTTT. Its protein product is CASSFQGNTEAFF. The full variable domain, in which reference TRBV11-3 and TRBJ1-1 provide the parts outside the CDR3, is EAGVVQSPRYKIIEKKQPVAFWCNPISGHNTLYWYLQNLGQGPELLIRYENEEAVDDSQLPKDRFSAERLKGVDSTLKIQPAELGDSAVYLCASSFQGNTEAFFGQGTRLTVV.

The chain uses TRBV5-1 and TRBJ2-3; D gene unclear. The CDR3 totals 17 residues. Germline V CDR1 and CDR2: SGHRS, YFSETQ. The V end was cut by 2 bases, the J end by 0 bases, with 16 bases between. The CDR3, as DNA: TGCGCCAGCAGCTTCACGACGTACCCCTCTAGCACAGATACGCAGTATTTT. Translated, it gives CASSFTTYPSSTDTQYF.

The gene calls are TRBV11-2 and TRBJ1-2, with D possibly TRBD1 on 6 matching bases. Germline loops: CDR1 SGHAT, CDR2 FQNNGV. The V end lost 5 bases, the J end lost 2 bases, and 9 bases lay between the germline ends. The CDR3 length is 13 residues. CDR3 nucleotide sequence: TGTGCCAGCAGCCGGGACACCAACTATGGCTACACCTTC. Its protein product is CASSRDTNYGYTF.

V is TRBV19 and J is TRBJ2-4; D might be TRBD1 (6 bases). Trimming pared 5 bases from V and 5 bases from J, leaving 13 bases between. Germline CDR1 is LNHDA and CDR2 is SQIVND (reference sequence). This CDR3 spans 14 amino acids. The CDR3 sequence: CASSGFRGQNIQYF. The DNA of the CDR3 is TGTGCCAGTAGTGGATTCAGGGGCCAAAACATTCAGTACTTC.

In this sample, this clone turned up once. CDR3 amino acids: CASSYSLMGGSYEQYF. The CDR3 nucleotides read TGTGCCAGCAGTTACTCACTGATGGGGGGATCCTACGAGCAGTACTTC. This chain connects TRBV6-5 to TRBJ2-7, with a tentative D call TRBD2 (6 bases). This CDR3 comprises 16 residues. Germline V gene sequence: CDR1 MNHEY, CDR2 SVGAGI. V lost 0 bases, J lost 1 base, and 13 bases lay in between.

V gene TRBV6-5 combines with J gene TRBJ2-5; D is possibly TRBD1 or TRBD2 (5 bases each). The CDR3 has 15 residues. V lost 6 bases to trimming and J lost 7 bases, with 21 bases between them. CDR1 is MNHEY and CDR2 is SVGAGI in the germline V gene. The CDR3: CASSQGRGPIGTQYF. In DNA, the CDR3 is TGTGCCAGCAGCCAGGGACGAGGCCCGATCGGGACCCAGTACTTC.

This sequence joins TRBV28 and TRBJ2-2, with D perhaps matching TRBD1 (5 bases). CDR3 size: 15 residues. V was cut by 6 bases and J by 7 bases, with 18 bases left in between. The V gene's germline CDR1 is MDHEN and CDR2 SYDVKM. The CDR3 loop is CASSLVQGLIGELFF. The DNA for the CDR3 is TGTGCCAGCAGCCTTGTCCAGGGATTGATCGGGGAGCTGTTTTTT.

This sequence joins TRBV28 and TRBJ1-2, with unresolved D. Germline-derived CDR1 and CDR2 are MDHEN and SYDVKM. The V gene lost 1 base and the J gene lost 0 bases, with 6 bases spanning the gap. This CDR3 comprises 14 residues. The CDR3, as DNA: TGTGCCAGCAGTTTATCGGTAGCTAACTATGGCTACACCTTC. Translating it yields CASSLSVANYGYTF.

The chain combines TRBV18 with TRBJ1-2; D is uncertain. Germline-derived CDR1 and CDR2 are KGHSH and LQKENI. V was clipped by 2 bases and J by 1 base, with 11 bases between them. This CDR3 comprises 15 residues. CDR3 loop: CASSPELSGNYGYTF. CDR3 coding DNA: TGTGCCAGCTCACCAGAGCTCTCCGGTAACTATGGCTACACCTTC.

The chain has TRBV9 and TRBJ1-3; a weak D match, TRBD1 (5 bases). Deletions cut 0 bases from V and 0 bases from J, with 13 bases between. Germline CDR1 reads SGDLS; CDR2 reads YYNGEE. This CDR3 comprises 17 residues. CDR3 region: CASSVAAGHNSGNTIYF. CDR3 DNA sequence: TGTGCCAGCAGCGTAGCGGCAGGGCACAACTCTGGAAACACCATATATTTT.